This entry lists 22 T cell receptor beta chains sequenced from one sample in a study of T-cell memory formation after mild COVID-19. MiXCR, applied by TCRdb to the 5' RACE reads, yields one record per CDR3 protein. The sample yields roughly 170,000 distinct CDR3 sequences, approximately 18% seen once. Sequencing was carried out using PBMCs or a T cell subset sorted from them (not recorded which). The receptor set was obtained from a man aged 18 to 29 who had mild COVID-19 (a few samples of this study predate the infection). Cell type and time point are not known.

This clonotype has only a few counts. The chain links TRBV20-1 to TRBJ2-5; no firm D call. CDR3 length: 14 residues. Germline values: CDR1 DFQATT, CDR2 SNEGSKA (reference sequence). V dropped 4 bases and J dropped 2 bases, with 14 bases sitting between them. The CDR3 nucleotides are TGCAGTGCTACTTTCCACGTCCCGCAAGAGACCCAGTACTTC. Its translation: CSATFHVPQETQYF.

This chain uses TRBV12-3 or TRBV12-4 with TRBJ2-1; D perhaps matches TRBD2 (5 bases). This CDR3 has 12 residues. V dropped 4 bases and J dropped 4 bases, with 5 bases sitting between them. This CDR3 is CASSWEYNEQFF. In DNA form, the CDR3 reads TGTGCCAGCAGTTGGGAGTACAATGAGCAGTTCTTC.

Here the CDR3 DNA reads TGCAGTGCTAGCCCGGCGGTTTACGAGCAGTACTTC. It encodes CSASPAVYEQYF. J is TRBJ2-7 and V is TRBV20-1; no firm D call. Germline V gene sequence: CDR1 DFQATT, CDR2 SNEGSKA (reference sequence). This CDR3 has 12 residues. V gave up 3 bases and J gave up 4 bases, with 10 bases separating them.

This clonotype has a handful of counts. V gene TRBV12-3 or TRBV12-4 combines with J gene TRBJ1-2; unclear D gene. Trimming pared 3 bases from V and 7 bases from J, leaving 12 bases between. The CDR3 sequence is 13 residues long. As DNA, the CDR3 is TGTGCCAGCAGTTTGAGGACCCGAGCTGGCTACACCTTC. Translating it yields CASSLRTRAGYTF.

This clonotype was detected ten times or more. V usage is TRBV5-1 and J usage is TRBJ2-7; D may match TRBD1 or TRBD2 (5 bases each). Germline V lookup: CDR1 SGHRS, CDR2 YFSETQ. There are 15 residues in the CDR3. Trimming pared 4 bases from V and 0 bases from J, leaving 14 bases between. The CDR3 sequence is CASSTAGADSYEQYV. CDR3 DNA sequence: TGCGCCAGCAGCACCGCCGGGGCAGACTCCTACGAGCAGTACGTC.

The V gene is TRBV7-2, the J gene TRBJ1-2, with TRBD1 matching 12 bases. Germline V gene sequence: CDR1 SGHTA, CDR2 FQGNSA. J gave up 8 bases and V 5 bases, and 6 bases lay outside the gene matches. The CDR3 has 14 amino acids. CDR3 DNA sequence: TGTGCCAGCAGCCCGGGACAGGGGGCGGTAGGCTACACCTTC. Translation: CASSPGQGAVGYTF.

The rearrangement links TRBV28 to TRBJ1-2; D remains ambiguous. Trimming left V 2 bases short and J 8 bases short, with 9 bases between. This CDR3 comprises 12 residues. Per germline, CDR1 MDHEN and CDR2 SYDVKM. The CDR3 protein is CASSLDGLGYTF. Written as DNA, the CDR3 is TGTGCCAGCAGTTTAGACGGGCTAGGCTACACCTTC.

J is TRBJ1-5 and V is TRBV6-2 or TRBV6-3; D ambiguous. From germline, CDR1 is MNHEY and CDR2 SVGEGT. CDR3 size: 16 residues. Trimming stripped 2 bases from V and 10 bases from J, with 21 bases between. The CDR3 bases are TGTGCCAGCAGTTACCGGGGTCGGATCCGGAGGGAACCCCAGCATTTT. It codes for CASSYRGRIRREPQHF.

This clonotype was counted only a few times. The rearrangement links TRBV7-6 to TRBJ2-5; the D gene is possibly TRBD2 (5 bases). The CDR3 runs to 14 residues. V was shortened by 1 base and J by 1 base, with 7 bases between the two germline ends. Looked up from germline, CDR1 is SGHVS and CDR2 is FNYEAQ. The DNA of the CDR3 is TGTGCCAGCAGCTTAGGAGCGGCCCAAGAGACCCAGTACTTC. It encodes CASSLGAAQETQYF. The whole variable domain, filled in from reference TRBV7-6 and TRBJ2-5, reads GAGVSQSPRYKVTKRGQDVALRCDPISGHVSLYWYRQALGQGPEFLTYFNYEAQQDKSGLPNDRFSAERPEGSISTLTIQRTEQRDSAMYRCASSLGAAQETQYFGPGTRLLVL.

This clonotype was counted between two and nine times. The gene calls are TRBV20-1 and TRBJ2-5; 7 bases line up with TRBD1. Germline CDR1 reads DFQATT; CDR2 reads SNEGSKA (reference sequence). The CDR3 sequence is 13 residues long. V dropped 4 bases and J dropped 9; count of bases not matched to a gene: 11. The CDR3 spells CSAISQGVVAQYF. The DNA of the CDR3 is TGCAGTGCTATTTCTCAGGGGGTTGTGGCCCAGTACTTC.

The CDR3 DNA follows: TGCGCCAGCAGCCAATTGCCGGCAAGCACAGATACGCAGTATTTT. Translation: CASSQLPASTDTQYF. This sequence joins TRBV4-1 and TRBJ2-3, with unresolved D. Per germline, CDR1 MGHRA and CDR2 YSYEKL. V dropped 2 bases and J dropped 0 bases, with 9 bases sitting between them. The length of the CDR3 is 15 residues.

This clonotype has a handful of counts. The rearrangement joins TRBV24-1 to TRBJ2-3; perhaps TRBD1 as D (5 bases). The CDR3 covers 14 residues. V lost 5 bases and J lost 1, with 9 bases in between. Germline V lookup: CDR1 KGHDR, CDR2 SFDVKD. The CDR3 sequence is CATSARAGTDTQYF. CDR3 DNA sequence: TGTGCCACCAGTGCCAGGGCGGGCACAGATACGCAGTATTTT.

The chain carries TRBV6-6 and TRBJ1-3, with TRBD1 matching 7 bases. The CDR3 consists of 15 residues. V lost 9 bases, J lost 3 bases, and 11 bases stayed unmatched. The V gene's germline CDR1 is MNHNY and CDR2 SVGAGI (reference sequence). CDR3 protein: CASYDPRGSGNTIYF. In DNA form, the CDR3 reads TGTGCCAGTTATGACCCCAGGGGGAGTGGAAACACCATATATTTT.

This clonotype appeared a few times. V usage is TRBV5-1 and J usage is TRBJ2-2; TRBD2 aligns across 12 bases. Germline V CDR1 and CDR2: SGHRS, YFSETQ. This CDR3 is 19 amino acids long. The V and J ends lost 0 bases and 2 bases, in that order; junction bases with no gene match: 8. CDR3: CASSLVHTSGGLNTGELFF. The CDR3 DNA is TGCGCCAGCAGCTTGGTCCACACTAGCGGGGGGCTAAACACCGGGGAGCTGTTTTTT.

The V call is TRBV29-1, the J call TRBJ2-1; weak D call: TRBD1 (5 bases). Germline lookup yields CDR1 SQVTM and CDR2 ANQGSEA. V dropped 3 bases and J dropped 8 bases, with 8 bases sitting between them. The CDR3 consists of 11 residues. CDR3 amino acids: CSVDQGYEQFF. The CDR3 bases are TGCAGCGTTGACCAGGGCTATGAGCAGTTCTTC.

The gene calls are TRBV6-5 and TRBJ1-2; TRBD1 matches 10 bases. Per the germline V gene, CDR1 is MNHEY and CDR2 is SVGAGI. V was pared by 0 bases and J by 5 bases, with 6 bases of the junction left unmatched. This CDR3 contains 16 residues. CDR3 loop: CASSYSGQGLFYGYTF. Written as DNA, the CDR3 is TGTGCCAGCAGTTACTCGGGACAGGGGCTTTTTTATGGCTACACCTTC.

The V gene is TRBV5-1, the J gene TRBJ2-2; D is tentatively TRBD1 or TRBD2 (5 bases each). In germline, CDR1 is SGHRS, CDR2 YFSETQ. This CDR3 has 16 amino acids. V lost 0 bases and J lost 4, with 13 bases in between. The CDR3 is CASSLVGDRGTGELFF. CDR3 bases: TGCGCCAGCAGCTTGGTTGGGGACCGGGGCACCGGGGAGCTGTTTTTT.

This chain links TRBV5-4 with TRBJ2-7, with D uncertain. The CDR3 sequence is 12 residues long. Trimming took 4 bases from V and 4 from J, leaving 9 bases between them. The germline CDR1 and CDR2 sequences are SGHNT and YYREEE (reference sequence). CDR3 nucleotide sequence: TGTGCCAGCAGCGCAAGTCGGTACGAGCAGTACTTC. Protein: CASSASRYEQYF.

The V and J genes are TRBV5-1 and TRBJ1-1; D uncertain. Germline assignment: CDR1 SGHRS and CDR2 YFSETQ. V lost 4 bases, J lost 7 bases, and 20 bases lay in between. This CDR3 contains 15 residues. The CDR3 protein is CASSLPEGTRIEAFF. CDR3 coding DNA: TGCGCCAGCAGCCTTCCGGAGGGAACAAGGATTGAAGCTTTCTTT. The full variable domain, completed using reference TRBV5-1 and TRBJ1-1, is KAGVTQTPRYLIKTRGQQVTLSCSPISGHRSVSWYQQTPGQGLQFLFEYFSETQRNKGNFPGRFSGRQFSNSRSEMNVSTLELGDSALYLCASSLPEGTRIEAFFGQGTRLTVV.

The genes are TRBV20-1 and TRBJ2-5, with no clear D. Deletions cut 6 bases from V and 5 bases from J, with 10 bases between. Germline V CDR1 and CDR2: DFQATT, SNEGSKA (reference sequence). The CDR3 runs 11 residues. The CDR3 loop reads CSAGRTETQYF. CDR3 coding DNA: TGCAGTGCGGGCCGGACGGAGACCCAGTACTTC.

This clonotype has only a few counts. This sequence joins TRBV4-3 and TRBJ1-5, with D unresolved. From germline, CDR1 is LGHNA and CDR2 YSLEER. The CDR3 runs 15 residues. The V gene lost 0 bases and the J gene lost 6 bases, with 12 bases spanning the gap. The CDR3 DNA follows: TGCGCCAGCAGCCAAGAAATTGGTGAGGCTCAGCCCCAGCATTTT. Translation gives CASSQEIGEAQPQHF.

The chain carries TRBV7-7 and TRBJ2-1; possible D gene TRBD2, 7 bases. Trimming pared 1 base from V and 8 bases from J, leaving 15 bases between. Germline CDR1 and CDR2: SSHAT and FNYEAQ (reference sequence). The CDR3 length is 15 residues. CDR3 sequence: CASSLGRGQSYEQFF. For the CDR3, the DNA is TGTGCCAGCAGCTTAGGGCGGGGGCAGAGTTATGAGCAGTTCTTC.